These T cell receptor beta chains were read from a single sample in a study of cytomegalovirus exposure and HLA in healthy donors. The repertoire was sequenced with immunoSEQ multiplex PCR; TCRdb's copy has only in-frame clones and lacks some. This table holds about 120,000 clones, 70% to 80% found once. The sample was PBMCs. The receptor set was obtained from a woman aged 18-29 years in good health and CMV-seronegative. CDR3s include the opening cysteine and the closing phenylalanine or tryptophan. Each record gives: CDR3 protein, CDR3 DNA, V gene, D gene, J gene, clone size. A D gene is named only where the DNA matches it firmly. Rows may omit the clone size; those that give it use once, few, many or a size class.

CDR3aa: CASSAGQGHTF; CDR3nt: TGTGCCAGCAGTGCCGGACAGGGTCACACCTTC; v_gene: TRBV6-5; d_gene: TRBD1; j_gene: TRBJ1-2; abundance: .
CDR3aa: CASSDSLTGNQDF; CDR3nt: TGTGCCAGCAGTGACTCTTTGACAGGTAACCAAGACTTC; v_gene: TRBV6-4; d_gene: .; j_gene: TRBJ2-5; abundance: few
CDR3aa: CASSVEPYSNQPQHF; CDR3nt: TGTGCCAGCAGCGTAGAGCCTTATAGCAATCAGCCCCAGCATTTT; v_gene: TRBV9; d_gene: .; j_gene: TRBJ1-5; abundance: .
CDR3aa: CATPRRGGSQPQHF; CDR3nt: TGTGCCACCCCTCGTCGAGGGGGCAGTCAGCCCCAGCATTTT; v_gene: TRBV27; d_gene: TRBD1; j_gene: TRBJ1-5; abundance: .
CDR3aa: CASSSIQGHGYGYTF; CDR3nt: TGTGCCAGCAGCTCGATCCAGGGCCATGGGTATGGCTACACCTTC; v_gene: TRBV13; d_gene: .; j_gene: TRBJ1-2; abundance: .
CDR3aa: CASSLTPTGAEAFF; CDR3nt: TGTGCCAGCAGCTTAACCCCTACGGGAGCCGAAGCTTTCTTT; v_gene: TRBV7-3; d_gene: .; j_gene: TRBJ1-1; abundance: few
CDR3aa: CAWSVRGSPLHF; CDR3nt: TGTGCCTGGAGTGTACGAGGTTCACCCCTCCACTTT; v_gene: TRBV30; d_gene: .; j_gene: TRBJ1-6; abundance: .
CDR3aa: CASSQRTTGGGYNSPLHF; CDR3nt: TGCGCCAGCAGCCAACGAACAACAGGGGGTGGGTATAATTCACCCCTCCACTTT; v_gene: TRBV4-1; d_gene: TRBD1; j_gene: TRBJ1-6; abundance: .
CDR3aa: CATSQGFAYEQYF; CDR3nt: TGTGCCACCTCCCAGGGATTCGCCTACGAGCAGTACTTC; v_gene: TRBV2; d_gene: .; j_gene: TRBJ2-7; abundance: .
CDR3aa: CASSSRTGSSTDTQYF; CDR3nt: TGCGCCAGCAGCTCTCGGACAGGCTCTAGCACAGATACGCAGTATTTT; v_gene: TRBV4-1; d_gene: TRBD1; j_gene: TRBJ2-3; abundance: .
CDR3aa: CASSFNQGDEQFF; CDR3nt: TGCGCCAGCAGCTTTAACCAGGGCGATGAGCAGTTCTTC; v_gene: TRBV5-1; d_gene: .; j_gene: TRBJ2-1; abundance: few
CDR3aa: CASSLGLAGNTDTQYF; CDR3nt: TGCGCCAGCAGCTTGGGACTAGCGGGGAACACAGATACGCAGTATTTT; v_gene: TRBV5-1; d_gene: TRBD2; j_gene: TRBJ2-3; abundance: .